The source of this T cell receptor (beta chain) is a study of blood T cell repertoires in COVID-19. The wider study: There were acute and convalescent COVID-19 samples, and they came from the United States, Italy and Spain. In each case, the material was cDNA or gDNA derived from T cells, B-cell-depleted T cells, or PBMCs.

Trimming removed 4 bases at V and 3 bases at J, with 4 bases between. There are 13 residues in the CDR3. Germline lookup yields CDR1 SNHLY and CDR2 FYNNEI. This clone was seen only a few times. In the source study's methods: Estimated nucleated cell counts came from reference gene primer amplification. Libraries were prepared by immunoSEQ multiplex PCR; TCRdb keeps only in-frame clonotypes and omits some of them. V and J calls and clone size are as listed in that table; D and trimming were resolved from the DNA. Of about 160,000 clones detected, roughly four fifths appear once; the ten largest clones hold around 15%.

The sequence was obtained from a human donor with acute or convalescent COVID-19. The donor label of this sample is uncertain. Sequencing was done on a sample of peripheral blood. This chain connects TRBV2 to TRBJ1-6; no firm D call. The CDR3 reads CASSALYNSPLHF. The CDR3 DNA reads TGTGCCAGCAGTGCTCTCTATAATTCACCCCTCCACTTT.